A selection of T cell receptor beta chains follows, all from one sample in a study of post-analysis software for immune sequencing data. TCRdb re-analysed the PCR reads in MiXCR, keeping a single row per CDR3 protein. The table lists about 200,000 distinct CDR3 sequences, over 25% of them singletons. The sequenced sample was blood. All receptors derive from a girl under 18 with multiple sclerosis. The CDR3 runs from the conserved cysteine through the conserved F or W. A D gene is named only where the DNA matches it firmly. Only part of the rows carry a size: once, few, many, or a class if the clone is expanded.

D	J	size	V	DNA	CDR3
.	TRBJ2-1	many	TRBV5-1	TGCGCCAGCAGCTTGGCCGGCAGTAATGAGCAGTTCTTC	CASSLAGSNEQFF
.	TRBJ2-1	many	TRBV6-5	TGTGCCAGCAGTTGGAGACGAGGTGAGCAGTTCTTC	CASSWRRGEQFF
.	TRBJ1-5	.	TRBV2	TGTGCCAGCAGTAGGGCAGGTGAGAATCAGCCCCAGCATTTT	CASSRAGENQPQHF
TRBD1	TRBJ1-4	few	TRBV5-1	TGCGCCAGCAGCTTCCCAGGGGGAACTAATGAAAAACTGTTTTTT	CASSFPGGTNEKLFF
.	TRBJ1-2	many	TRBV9	TGTGCCAGCAGCGTAACACAGAACTATGGCTACACCTTC	CASSVTQNYGYTF
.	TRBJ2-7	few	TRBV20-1	TGCGGAGGCACCTCCTACAATGAGCAGTACTTC	CGGTSYNEQYF
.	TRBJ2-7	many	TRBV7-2	TGTGCCAGCAGCTTAGCGGCAGAATACGAGCAGTACTTC	CASSLAAEYEQYF
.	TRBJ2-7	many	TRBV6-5	TGTGCCAGCAGTTACTCGCCAGGGGCAACCTACGAGCAGTACTTC	CASSYSPGATYEQYF
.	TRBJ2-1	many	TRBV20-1	TGCAGTGCTAGACGACAGAGATTAAACCATGAGCAGTTCTTC	CSARRQRLNHEQFF
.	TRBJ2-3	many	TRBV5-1	TGCGCCAGCAGCTTGGCCCCAGGCACAGATACGCAGTATTTT	CASSLAPGTDTQYF
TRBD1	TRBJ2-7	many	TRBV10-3	TGTGCCATCCGTCCCGGGACAGGGAGCTCCTACGAGCAGTACTTC	CAIRPGTGSSYEQYF
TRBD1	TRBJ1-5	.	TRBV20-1	TGCAGTGCTAGGGCGGGACAGGGGAGTCAGCCCCAGCATTTT	CSARAGQGSQPQHF
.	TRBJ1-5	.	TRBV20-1	TGCAGTGCCTGGGACGGGTATAGCAATCAGCCCCAGCATTTT	CSAWDGYSNQPQHF
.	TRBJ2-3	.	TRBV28	TGTGCCAGCAGTCTAGAATGGGATACGCAGTATTTT	CASSLEWDTQYF
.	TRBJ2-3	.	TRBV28	TGTGTCAGCAGTGGGAGGGACAACACAGATACGCAGTATTTT	CVSSGRDNTDTQYF
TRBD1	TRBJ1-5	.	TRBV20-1	TGCAGTGCTAGAACCGGGACAGGTCGAAATAGCAATCAGCCCCAGCATTTT	CSARTGTGRNSNQPQHF
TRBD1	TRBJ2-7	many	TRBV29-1	TGCAGCGCGGGACAGGCAGACTACGAGCAGTACTTC	CSAGQADYEQYF
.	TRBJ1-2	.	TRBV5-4	TGTGCCAGCATCTTAGGGGGGGGCCTAGCTAACTATGGCTACACCTTC	CASILGGGLANYGYTF
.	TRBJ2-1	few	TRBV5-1	TGCGCCAGCAGCTTTCCAGGGGATGAGCAGTTCTTC	CASSFPGDEQFF
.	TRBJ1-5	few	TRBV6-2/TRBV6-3	TGTGCCAGCAGTTACTCGGTCTCCTACCCCGAGGGCAATCAGCCCCAGCATTTT	CASSYSVSYPEGNQPQHF
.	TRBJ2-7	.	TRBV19	TGTGTCAGTATCCCTAGCTACGAGCAGTACTTC	CVSIPSYEQYF
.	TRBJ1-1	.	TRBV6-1	TGTGCCAGCAATAGGGGGAACACTGAAGCTTTCTTT	CASNRGNTEAFF
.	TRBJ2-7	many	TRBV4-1	TGCGCCAGCAGCCAAGAAGGGCGGGGGCGCGAGCAGTACTTC	CASSQEGRGREQYF
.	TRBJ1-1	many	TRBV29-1	TGCAGCGTCGCGACAGGGAACACTGAAGCTTTCTTT	CSVATGNTEAFF
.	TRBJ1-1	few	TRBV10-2	TGCGCCAGCAGTGTATCAGGGGTCTACACTGAAGCTTTCTTT	CASSVSGVYTEAFF
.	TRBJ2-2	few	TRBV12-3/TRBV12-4	TGTGCCAGCAGTGCTCTTGGGGAGCTGTTTTTT	CASSALGELFF
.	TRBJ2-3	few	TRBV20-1	TGCAGTGCTAGAGATCGACAGCTTAGCACAGATACGCAGTATTTT	CSARDRQLSTDTQYF
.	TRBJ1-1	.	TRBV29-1	TGCAGCGTTGGCGACACAGCTGAAGCTTTCTTT	CSVGDTAEAFF
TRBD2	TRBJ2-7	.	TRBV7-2	TGTGCCAGCAGCTTAGTAGCGGGGAGCTCCTACAATGAGCAGTACTTC	CASSLVAGSSYNEQYF
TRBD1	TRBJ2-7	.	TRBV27	TGTGCCAGCAGTTTACGGCGGGGACAGGGGGCCTACGAGCAGTACTTC	CASSLRRGQGAYEQYF
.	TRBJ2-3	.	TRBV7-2	TGTGCCAGCAGCTTGAAGATCACAGATACGCAGTATTTT	CASSLKITDTQYF
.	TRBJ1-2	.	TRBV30	TGTGCCTGGACTCGGATTAACTATGGCTACACCTTC	CAWTRINYGYTF
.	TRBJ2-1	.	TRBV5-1	TGCGCCAGCAGCTTATCCGGGACACCTTACAATGAGCAGTTCTTC	CASSLSGTPYNEQFF
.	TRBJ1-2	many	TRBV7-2	TGTGCCAGCAGCTCTACCTTCGGGGGCTACACCTTC	CASSSTFGGYTF
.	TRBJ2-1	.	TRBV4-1	TGCGCCAGCAGCTATAATACCGAAACCCTCTACGATGGGCAGTTCTTC	CASSYNTETLYDGQFF
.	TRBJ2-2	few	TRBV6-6	TGTGCCAGCAGTTACTCTCTGGCAGGGAAGGACACCGGGGAGCTGTTTTTT	CASSYSLAGKDTGELFF
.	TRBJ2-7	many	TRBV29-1	TGCAGCGTTGCCCCAGGGAGCGAGCAGTACTTC	CSVAPGSEQYF
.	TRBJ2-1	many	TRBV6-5	TGTGCCAGCAGTTACCTCTCCTACAATGAGCAGTTCTTC	CASSYLSYNEQFF
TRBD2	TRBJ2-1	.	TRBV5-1	TGCGCCAGCAGCTTGGGACTAGCGGGAGGTCCCCTCTACAATGAGCAGTTCTTC	CASSLGLAGGPLYNEQFF
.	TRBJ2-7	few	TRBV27	TGTGCCAGCAGCCACGGGTCTGAGCAGTACTTC	CASSHGSEQYF
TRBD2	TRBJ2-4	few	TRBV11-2	TGTGCCAGCAACTCGTATAGCGGGAGAGCCAAAAACATTCAGTACTTC	CASNSYSGRAKNIQYF
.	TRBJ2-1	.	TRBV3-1	TGTGCCAGCAGCCAGTTTACTAGGGGGGACAATGGGCAGTTCTTC	CASSQFTRGDNGQFF
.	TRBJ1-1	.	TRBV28	TGTGCCAGCAGTTTATCCCCCGGTTCTAACACTGAAGCTTTCTTT	CASSLSPGSNTEAFF
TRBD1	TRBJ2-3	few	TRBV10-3	TGTGCCACCAGCCGGACAGGGGAGGGCGATACGCAGTATTTT	CATSRTGEGDTQYF
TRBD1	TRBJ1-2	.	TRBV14	TGTGCCAGCAGCCCTACCGGGACAGGGGGGTATGGCTACACCTTC	CASSPTGTGGYGYTF
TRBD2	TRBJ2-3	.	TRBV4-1	TGCGCCAGCAGCCAACTAGCGGGCGGCACAGATACGCAGTATTTT	CASSQLAGGTDTQYF